Listed below are T cell receptor beta chains from one sample, sequenced in a study of cytomegalovirus exposure and HLA in healthy donors. TCRdb's copy holds only in-frame clones and misses some; the assay was immunoSEQ multiplex PCR. The clone table shows some 130,000 clones, with the ten largest holding about 1.5%. Sequenced material: PBMCs. These receptors originate from a middle-aged woman in good health and CMV-seropositive. CDR3s include the opening cysteine and the closing phenylalanine or tryptophan. A D gene is named only where the DNA matches it firmly.

DNA: TGTGCCAGCAGCTTGGAGGCAGTGGGGGGTGAAAAACTGTTTTTT
CDR3: CASSLEAVGGEKLFF
V: TRBV5-5
length: 15
J: TRBJ1-4
D: NA

DNA: TGCGCCAGCAGTGAGTCGCGAGCGGGAGCGGGTAATGAGCAGTTCTTC
CDR3: CASSESRAGAGNEQFF
V: TRBV10-1
length: 16
J: TRBJ2-1
D: TRBD2

DNA: TGTGCCAGCAGTTTCGGACTTGACAATGAGCAGTTCTTC
CDR3: CASSFGLDNEQFF
V: TRBV27
length: 13
J: TRBJ2-1
D: NA

DNA: TGCGCCAGCAGCCTCTCAGGACTAGCGGGAGTTGATGAGCAGTTCTTC
CDR3: CASSLSGLAGVDEQFF
V: TRBV4-3
length: 16
J: TRBJ2-1
D: TRBD2

DNA: TGTGCCAGTAGTCCCGGGACAGACTCTATTTATAGCAATCAGCCCCAGCATTTT
CDR3: CASSPGTDSIYSNQPQHF
V: TRBV19
length: 18
J: TRBJ1-5
D: TRBD1

DNA: TGCGCCAGCAGCCTAGGACTAGCGGGAGGAAACCCCTACGAGCAGTACTTC
CDR3: CASSLGLAGGNPYEQYF
V: TRBV5-1
length: 17
J: TRBJ2-7
D: TRBD2

DNA: TGCGCCAGCAGTCAATCGCAGGAGACAGGCATTCCCTCCTACGAGCAGTACTTC
CDR3: CASSQSQETGIPSYEQYF
V: TRBV23-1
length: 18
J: TRBJ2-7
D: NA

DNA: TGTGCCAGCACCAGACAGTGGAACACTGAAGCTTTCTTT
CDR3: CASTRQWNTEAFF
V: TRBV6-5
length: 13
J: TRBJ1-1
D: NA

DNA: TGTGCCAGCAGCAAATTTCGGGAGGCGGGCAATGAGCAGTTCTTC
CDR3: CASSKFREAGNEQFF
V: TRBV21-1
length: 15
J: TRBJ2-1
D: NA

DNA: TGCGCCAGCAGCGGGGCAGGGCTCGGGGCCAACGTCCTGACTTTC
CDR3: CASSGAGLGANVLTF
V: TRBV5-1
length: 15
J: TRBJ2-6
D: NA

DNA: TGTGCCAGCGTTCCGGGACAGGGGTACGAGCAGTACTTC
CDR3: CASVPGQGYEQYF
V: TRBV2
length: 13
J: TRBJ2-7
D: TRBD1

DNA: TGCAGCGTATCTATGAACACTGAAGCTTTCTTT
CDR3: CSVSMNTEAFF
V: TRBV29-1
length: 11
J: TRBJ1-1
D: NA

DNA: TGTGCCAGTAGTAGTAGCGGGAGGAACGAGCAGTACTTC
CDR3: CASSSSGRNEQYF
V: TRBV19
length: 13
J: TRBJ2-7
D: TRBD2

DNA: TGTGCCAGCAGTTATGGCAGTAATCAGCCCCAGCATTTT
CDR3: CASSYGSNQPQHF
V: TRBV28
length: 13
J: TRBJ1-5
D: NA

DNA: TGTGCCAGCAGCTCCGAGTTAGCGGGGGCTGGGGGTGAGCAGTTCTTC
CDR3: CASSSELAGAGGEQFF
V: TRBV21-1
length: 16
J: TRBJ2-1
D: NA

DNA: TGTGCCAGCAGCCCGCCTAGCGGGCGGGGGTTCGGGGAGCTGTTTTTT
CDR3: CASSPPSGRGFGELFF
V: TRBV7-8
length: 16
J: TRBJ2-2
D: TRBD2

DNA: TGTGCCAGCAGTACCCTTCAGCGGGAGAGTAACGAGCAGTACTTC
CDR3: CASSTLQRESNEQYF
V: TRBV28
length: 15
J: TRBJ2-7
D: TRBD2

DNA: TGTGCCAGCAGTGGACCCGGACAGATACAGCCCCAGCATTTT
CDR3: CASSGPGQIQPQHF
V: TRBV2
length: 14
J: TRBJ1-5
D: NA

DNA: TGTGCCAGCAGCTTAGGAGGGACTACAGGCACAGATACGCAGTATTTT
CDR3: CASSLGGTTGTDTQYF
V: TRBV7-2
length: 16
J: TRBJ2-3
D: TRBD2

DNA: TGTGCCAGCAGTTATCAGGGGTTTAATGAGCAGTTCTTC
CDR3: CASSYQGFNEQFF
V: TRBV2
length: 13
J: TRBJ2-1
D: NA

DNA: TGTGCCAGCAGCTTATCTGTCAGCGGACGCACAGATACGCAGTATTTT
CDR3: CASSLSVSGRTDTQYF
V: TRBV5-4
length: 16
J: TRBJ2-3
D: NA

DNA: TGTGCCAGCAGCTTATCCGGGACAGGGAACACCGGGGAGCTGTTTTTT
CDR3: CASSLSGTGNTGELFF
V: TRBV7-2
length: 16
J: TRBJ2-2
D: TRBD1

DNA: TGTGCCAGCAGCATCGACAGGCAAGAGACCCAGTACTTC
CDR3: CASSIDRQETQYF
V: TRBV7-7
length: 13
J: TRBJ2-5
D: NA

DNA: TGTGCCTGGAGTGTAGGGGCCCTGGGGGGCTACACCTTC
CDR3: CAWSVGALGGYTF
V: TRBV30
length: 13
J: TRBJ1-2
D: NA

DNA: TGTGCCAGCAGCGTAGCTTCCACAGATACGCAGTATTTT
CDR3: CASSVASTDTQYF
V: TRBV9
length: 13
J: TRBJ2-3
D: NA

DNA: TGTGCCAGCAGTAGCGGATTCTCCTACAATGAGCAGTTCTTC
CDR3: CASSSGFSYNEQFF
V: TRBV28
length: 14
J: TRBJ2-1
D: NA

DNA: TGTGCCAGCAGCCCCGAGGCGGGAGGGTGGGAGACCCAGTACTTC
CDR3: CASSPEAGGWETQYF
V: TRBV7-2
length: 15
J: TRBJ2-5
D: TRBD2

DNA: TGTGCCAGCAGCTTAGTTCGGGCTAGCGGGAGAGACAATGAGCAGTTCTTC
CDR3: CASSLVRASGRDNEQFF
V: TRBV7-6
length: 17
J: TRBJ2-1
D: TRBD2

DNA: TGTGCCAGTAGTCTACAGACAGGGGTGGGCACTGAAGCTTTCTTT
CDR3: CASSLQTGVGTEAFF
V: TRBV19
length: 15
J: TRBJ1-1
D: TRBD1

DNA: TGTGCCAGCAGCGTTCCGGGTGCCCAAGAGACCCAGTACTTC
CDR3: CASSVPGAQETQYF
V: TRBV9
length: 14
J: TRBJ2-5
D: NA

DNA: TGTGCCAGTAGTATGCTAGCGGGAAACGAGCAGTACTTC
CDR3: CASSMLAGNEQYF
V: TRBV19
length: 13
J: TRBJ2-7
D: TRBD2

DNA: TGCGCCAGCAGCTTAGGACTAGCGTCCTCCGTCCTGACTTTC
CDR3: CASSLGLASSVLTF
V: TRBV5-1
length: 14
J: TRBJ2-6
D: TRBD2

DNA: TGTGCCAGCCTAAGGGGCACCTTTTCTGGAAACACCATATATTTT
CDR3: CASLRGTFSGNTIYF
V: TRBV28
length: 15
J: TRBJ1-3
D: NA

DNA: TGTGCCAGCAGTTTCGGGACTCCGGATCGCGATGAGCAGTTCTTC
CDR3: CASSFGTPDRDEQFF
V: TRBV28
length: 15
J: TRBJ2-1
D: NA

DNA: TGTGCCAGTAGTCCTAGGAGGGCCGGGGAGCTGTTTTTT
CDR3: CASSPRRAGELFF
V: TRBV19
length: 13
J: TRBJ2-2
D: NA

DNA: TGTGCCAGCAGCTTAGGGACAGCCCCCTACGAGCAGTACTTC
CDR3: CASSLGTAPYEQYF
V: TRBV7-3
length: 14
J: TRBJ2-7
D: TRBD1

DNA: TGTGCCAGCAGCTCCCGACGGAGCGGGGATACGCAGTATTTT
CDR3: CASSSRRSGDTQYF
V: TRBV13
length: 14
J: TRBJ2-3
D: NA

DNA: TGCAGTGCTCCTCTAGTTCCTGAGCAGTTCTTC
CDR3: CSAPLVPEQFF
V: TRBV20-1
length: 11
J: TRBJ2-1
D: NA

DNA: TGTGCCTGGAGGCAGACAGCTACCTACGAGCAGTACTTC
CDR3: CAWRQTATYEQYF
V: TRBV30
length: 13
J: TRBJ2-7
D: NA

DNA: TGTGCCAGCAGTTTAAGACAGGGGATCGACGAGCAGTACTTC
CDR3: CASSLRQGIDEQYF
V: TRBV28
length: 14
J: TRBJ2-7
D: TRBD1

DNA: TGTGCCAGCAGCTTAAATACCCCATCGGGAGCGGGGGAGCAGTTCTTC
CDR3: CASSLNTPSGAGEQFF
V: TRBV7-3
length: 16
J: TRBJ2-1
D: TRBD2

DNA: TGTGCCTGGAGTGCTTGGACAGTTTCCAATGAAAAACTGTTTTTT
CDR3: CAWSAWTVSNEKLFF
V: TRBV30
length: 15
J: TRBJ1-4
D: NA

DNA: TGTGCCAGCAGTTTATTCCGGGGGGTCACCGGGGAGCTGTTTTTT
CDR3: CASSLFRGVTGELFF
V: TRBV27
length: 15
J: TRBJ2-2
D: TRBD2

DNA: TGTGCCATCAGCTACAGGGGGGACGATGAAAAACTGTTTTTT
CDR3: CAISYRGDDEKLFF
V: TRBV10-3
length: 14
J: TRBJ1-4
D: TRBD1

DNA: TGCGCCAGCAACACCCCCCCGGGACTACCAGATACGCAGTATTTT
CDR3: CASNTPPGLPDTQYF
V: TRBV4-1
length: 15
J: TRBJ2-3
D: TRBD2

DNA: TGCAGCGTTGGAGATTTCAGGGTGCAGCAGTACTTC
CDR3: CSVGDFRVQQYF
V: TRBV29-1
length: 12
J: TRBJ2-7
D: NA

DNA: TGTGCCAGCAGGAGACAGGGGACAGATACGCAGTATTTT
CDR3: CASRRQGTDTQYF
V: TRBV11-3
length: 13
J: TRBJ2-3
D: TRBD1

DNA: TGCGCCAGCAGCTTGGCCGCGGCGGGAGGGCAGAATGAGCAGTTCTTC
CDR3: CASSLAAAGGQNEQFF
V: TRBV5-1
length: 16
J: TRBJ2-1
D: TRBD2

DNA: TGTGCCAGCAGCTTAGTATACAGGTACGATGAGCAGTTCTTC
CDR3: CASSLVYRYDEQFF
V: TRBV7-9
length: 14
J: TRBJ2-1
D: NA

DNA: TGTGCCAGCAGCTTTGGCGGGAGGGCCCCAGATACGCAGTATTTT
CDR3: CASSFGGRAPDTQYF
V: TRBV7-3
length: 15
J: TRBJ2-3
D: TRBD2

DNA: TGTGCCAGTAGCGCAGATCGGGTGAACACTGAAGCTTTCTTT
CDR3: CASSADRVNTEAFF
V: TRBV19
length: 14
J: TRBJ1-1
D: NA

DNA: TGTGCCAGTAGTATAGGCCGGGACAGGGGCCATCAGCCCCAGCATTTT
CDR3: CASSIGRDRGHQPQHF
V: TRBV19
length: 16
J: TRBJ1-5
D: TRBD1

DNA: TGTGCCAGTAGTATTAGGGCTAGCGGGATTGGTGAGCAGTTCTTC
CDR3: CASSIRASGIGEQFF
V: TRBV19
length: 15
J: TRBJ2-1
D: TRBD2